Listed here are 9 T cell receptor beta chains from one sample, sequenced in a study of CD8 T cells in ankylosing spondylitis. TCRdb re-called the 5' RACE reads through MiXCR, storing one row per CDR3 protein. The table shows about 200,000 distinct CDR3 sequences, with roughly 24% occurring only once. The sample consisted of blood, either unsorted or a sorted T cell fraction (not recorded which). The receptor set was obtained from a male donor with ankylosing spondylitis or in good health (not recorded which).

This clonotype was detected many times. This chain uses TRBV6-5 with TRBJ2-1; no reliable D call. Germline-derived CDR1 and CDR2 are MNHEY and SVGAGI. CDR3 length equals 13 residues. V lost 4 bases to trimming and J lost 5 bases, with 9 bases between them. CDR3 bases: TGTGCCAGCAGTTCTCCCCCGGACAATGAGCAGTTCTTC. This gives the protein CASSSPPDNEQFF.

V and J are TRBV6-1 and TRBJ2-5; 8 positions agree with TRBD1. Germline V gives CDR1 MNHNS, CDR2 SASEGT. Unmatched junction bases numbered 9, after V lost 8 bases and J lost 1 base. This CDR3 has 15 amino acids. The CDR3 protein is CASFRTGSFQETQYF. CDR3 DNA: TGTGCCAGCTTCAGGACAGGGAGCTTCCAAGAGACCCAGTACTTC.

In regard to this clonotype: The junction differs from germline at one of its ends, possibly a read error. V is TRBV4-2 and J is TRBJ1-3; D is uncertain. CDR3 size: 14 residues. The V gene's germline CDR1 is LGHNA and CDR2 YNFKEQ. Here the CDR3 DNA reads TGTGCCAGCAGCCAAGATTTTGGCGGGGTCCTGGGGAATTTT. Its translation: CASSQDFGGVLGNF.

CDR3 residues: CSSGMGPGVGEQYF. CDR3 bases: TGCAGTTCGGGTATGGGTCCGGGAGTCGGCGAGCAGTACTTC. The chain combines TRBV20-1 with TRBJ2-7; TRBD2 might be the D (6 bases). Germline V gene data show CDR1 as DFQATT and CDR2 as SNEGSKA (reference sequence). V lost 8 bases and J lost 6, with 23 bases in between. The CDR3 covers 14 residues.

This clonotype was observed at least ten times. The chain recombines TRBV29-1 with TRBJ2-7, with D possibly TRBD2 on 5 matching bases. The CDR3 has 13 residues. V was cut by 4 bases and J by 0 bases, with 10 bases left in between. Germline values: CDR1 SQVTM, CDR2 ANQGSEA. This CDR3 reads CSVVRGGSYEQYF. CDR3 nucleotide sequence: TGCAGCGTTGTCCGAGGAGGCTCCTACGAGCAGTACTTC.

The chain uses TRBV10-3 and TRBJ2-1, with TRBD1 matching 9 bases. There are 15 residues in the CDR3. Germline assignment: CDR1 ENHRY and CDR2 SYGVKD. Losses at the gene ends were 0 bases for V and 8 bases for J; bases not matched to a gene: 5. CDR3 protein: CAISESGDRDDEQFF. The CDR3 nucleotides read TGTGCCATCAGTGAGTCGGGGGACAGGGATGATGAGCAGTTCTTC.

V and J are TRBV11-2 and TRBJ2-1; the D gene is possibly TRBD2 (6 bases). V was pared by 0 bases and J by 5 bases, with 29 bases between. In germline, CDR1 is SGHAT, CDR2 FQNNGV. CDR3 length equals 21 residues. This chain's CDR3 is CASSLDRWREAPTRRHNEQFF. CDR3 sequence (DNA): TGTGCCAGCAGCTTAGATCGTTGGCGGGAAGCCCCAACTCGGCGGCACAATGAGCAGTTCTTC.

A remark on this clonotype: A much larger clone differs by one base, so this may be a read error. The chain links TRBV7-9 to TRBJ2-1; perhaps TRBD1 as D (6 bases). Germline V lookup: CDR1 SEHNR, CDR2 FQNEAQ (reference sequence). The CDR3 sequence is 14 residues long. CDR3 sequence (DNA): TGTACCAGCAGCTCGTCGGACAGCATAAATGAGCAGTTCTTC. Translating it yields CTSSSSDSINEQFF.

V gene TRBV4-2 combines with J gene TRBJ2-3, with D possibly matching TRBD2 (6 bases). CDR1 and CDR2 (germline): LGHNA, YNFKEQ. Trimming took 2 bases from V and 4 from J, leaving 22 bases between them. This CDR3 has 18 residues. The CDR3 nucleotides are TGTGCCAGCAGCCAACCGGCTCTAGCGACATCACAGTCAGATACGCAGTATTTT. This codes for CASSQPALATSQSDTQYF.